Shown below are 19 T cell receptor beta chains from a single sample sequenced in a study of chemoradiotherapy in HPV16-positive cancers. TCRdb's table, derived via immunoSEQ multiplex PCR, lists solely in-frame clones and lacks some. The sample has more than 9,500 clones, roughly 90% seen once. The sequences come from blood, collected from a patient who underwent chemoradiotherapy. The receptors come from a human donor with HPV-associated anogenital cancer.

This clone was detected only a few times. J is TRBJ1-1 and V is TRBV4-2; no reliable D call. V lost 4 bases and J 3 bases, leaving 15 bases between the germline ends. In germline, CDR1 is LGHNA, CDR2 YNFKEQ. The CDR3 totals 15 residues. CDR3: CASSPTKVEDTEAFF. The CDR3 nucleotides are TGTGCCAGCAGCCCTACAAAAGTGGAGGACACTGAAGCTTTCTTT.

V is TRBV5-6 and J is TRBJ1-2; maybe TRBD1 (5 bases). Germline V CDR1 and CDR2: SGHDT, YYEEEE. The CDR3 is 16 residues long. Trimming left V 3 bases short and J 3 bases short, with 18 bases between. CDR3 nucleotides: TGTGCCAGCAGCTCCCCATATAGGGCAGGGTACTATGGCTACACCTTC. Translated: CASSSPYRAGYYGYTF.

The V call is TRBV10-3, the J call TRBJ2-7, with a tentative D call TRBD2 (5 bases). The CDR3 loop spans 14 amino acids. CDR1 is ENHRY, CDR2 SYGVKD, per germline. Trimming left V 6 bases short and J 0 bases short, with 12 bases between. CDR3 residues: CAISSGRSSYEQYF. The CDR3 bases are TGTGCCATCAGCAGCGGCCGGAGCTCCTACGAGCAGTACTTC.

On this clone: The sample has other DNA sequences that encode this CDR3 too. CDR3 sequence reads: CASSFGGDQPQHF. In DNA, the CDR3 is TGTGCCAGCAGCTTCGGGGGGGATCAGCCCCAGCATTTT. V and J are TRBV5-4 and TRBJ1-5; possible D gene TRBD1, 5 bases. CDR1 is SGHNT and CDR2 is YYREEE in the germline V gene (reference sequence). CDR3 size: 13 residues. V was pared by 2 bases and J by 5 bases, with 8 bases between.

The gene calls are TRBV6-1 and TRBJ1-6; 9 bases are a match to TRBD1. Trimming cost V 4 bases and J 10 bases; bases outside gene matches: 8. From germline, CDR1 is MNHNS and CDR2 SASEGT. This CDR3 has 15 residues. CDR3 coding DNA: TGTGCCAGCAGTGGCCGGGACAGGGTTGGGTCACCCCTCCACTTT. This codes for CASSGRDRVGSPLHF.

The V call is TRBV5-8, the J call TRBJ1-1; D is unresolved. CDR3 size: 12 residues. V lost 4 bases to trimming and J lost 11 bases, with 15 bases between them. From germline, CDR1 is SGHTS and CDR2 YDEGEE. CDR3: CASSPLTSVAFF. DNA for the CDR3: TGTGCCAGCAGCCCACTCACAAGCGTGGCTTTCTTT.

The chain combines TRBV6-5 with TRBJ2-7, with D possibly matching TRBD2 (6 bases). Germline lookup yields CDR1 MNHEY and CDR2 SVGAGI. The ends were cut back, 5 bases at V and 2 bases at J, with 16 bases in the middle. The CDR3 runs 15 residues. CDR3 in DNA: TGTGCCAGCAGTCTTACTAGCATATCCCCCTACGAGCAGTACTTC. It is translated as CASSLTSISPYEQYF.

This rearrangement joins TRBV7-9 to TRBJ1-1; 8 bases map to TRBD1. This CDR3 has 13 residues. Germline-derived CDR1 and CDR2 are SEHNR and FQNEAQ (reference sequence). J was trimmed by 3 bases and V by 7 bases; bases with no gene match: 4. Here the CDR3 DNA reads TGTGCCAGCAACACAGGGGGTTACACTGAAGCTTTCTTT. This sequence encodes CASNTGGYTEAFF.

This chain connects TRBV27 to TRBJ1-2; D perhaps matches TRBD1 (6 bases). Trimming cost V 5 bases and J 8 bases, with 15 bases left between them. This CDR3 spans 13 amino acids. Per germline, CDR1 MNHEY and CDR2 SMNVEV (reference sequence). CDR3 amino acids: CASSIGQLSGYTF. The CDR3 bases are TGTGCCAGCAGTATAGGACAGCTATCCGGCTACACCTTC.

The chain links TRBV30 to TRBJ1-6, with TRBD1 as a possible D gene (5 bases). The CDR3 loop spans 17 amino acids. Germline assignment: CDR1 GTSNPN and CDR2 SVGIG (reference sequence). V dropped 5 bases and J dropped 10 bases, with 27 bases sitting between them. The CDR3 DNA is TGTGCCTGGGGAAGCCGGAGGACCCAGGGCAAGAGGTCACCCCTCCACTTT. Translating it yields CAWGSRRTQGKRSPLHF.

The V gene is TRBV6-6, the J gene TRBJ2-3; D is undetermined. Trimming took off 5 bases at V and 5 bases at J, with 8 bases between the two ends. Germline values: CDR1 MNHNY, CDR2 SVGAGI (reference sequence). The CDR3 runs to 12 residues. CDR3 sequence: CASSQTRDTQYF. The CDR3 DNA reads TGTGCCAGCAGTCAAACGAGAGATACGCAGTATTTT.

The rearrangement links TRBV5-6 to TRBJ1-1; tentative D call: TRBD1 (6 bases). CDR1 and CDR2 (germline): SGHDT, YYEEEE. The CDR3 is 16 amino acids. The V end lost 5 bases, the J end lost 4 bases, and 21 bases lay between the germline ends. In DNA form, the CDR3 reads TGTGCCAGCAGATCCCTAGGGGGTAGGTGGGGCACTGAAGCTTTCTTT. Its protein product is CASRSLGGRWGTEAFF. Full variable domain (rest looked up from reference TRBV5-6 and TRBJ1-1): DAGVTQSPTHLIKTRGQQVTLRCSPKSGHDTVSWYQQALGQGPQFIFQYYEEEERQRGNFPDRFSGHQFPNYSSELNVNALLLGDSALYLCASRSLGGRWGTEAFFGQGTRLTVV.

The chain couples TRBV30 to TRBJ2-7; possible D gene TRBD1, 6 bases. This CDR3 has 11 amino acids. CDR1 and CDR2 (germline): GTSNPN, SVGIG (reference sequence). V was cut by 4 bases and J by 3 bases, with 7 bases left in between. Written as DNA, the CDR3 is TGTGCCTGGACGGACAGCTACGAGCAGTACTTC. Amino acid sequence: CAWTDSYEQYF.

The chain carries TRBV18 and TRBJ2-3; the D is unclear. The CDR3 covers 14 residues. V was trimmed by 0 bases and J by 0 bases, leaving 4 bases between them. Germline V gives CDR1 KGHSH, CDR2 LQKENI. The CDR3 loop is CASSPPSSTDTQYF. For the CDR3, the DNA is TGTGCCAGCTCACCACCAAGCAGCACAGATACGCAGTATTTT.

The gene calls are TRBV28 and TRBJ1-2; 7 positions agree with TRBD1. V lost 5 bases and J lost 7; bases outside the gene matches: 10. This CDR3 contains 14 residues. CDR1 and CDR2 (germline): MDHEN, SYDVKM. The CDR3 loop reads CASSPTDRAGGYTF. DNA for the CDR3: TGTGCCAGCAGTCCAACCGACAGGGCGGGTGGCTACACCTTC.

J is TRBJ1-3 and V is TRBV7-2; weak D call: TRBD1 (5 bases). CDR3 size: 15 residues. Germline V lookup: CDR1 SGHTA, CDR2 FQGNSA. Trimming removed 5 bases from V and 4 bases from J, with 15 bases in between. The CDR3 is CASSRGGARGNTIYF. For the CDR3, the DNA is TGTGCCAGCAGCCGAGGAGGGGCGCGAGGAAACACCATATATTTT.

V usage is TRBV7-6 and J usage is TRBJ2-1, with TRBD1 identical over 9 bases. The V gene end was trimmed by 7 bases and the J gene end by 8 bases; junction bases not matched to a gene: 6. The CDR3 contains 13 residues. Germline-derived CDR1 and CDR2 are SGHVS and FNYEAQ. DNA for the CDR3: TGTGCCAGCAACAGGGGGCCAGCCGATGAGCAGTTCTTC. This codes for CASNRGPADEQFF.

This chain uses TRBV9 with TRBJ2-6, with 9 positions matching TRBD2. The CDR3 runs 20 residues. Per the germline V gene, CDR1 is SGDLS and CDR2 is YYNGEE. J was trimmed by 0 bases and V by 0 bases; bases with no gene match: 10. Here the CDR3 reads CASSVGGPREGHSGANVLTF. For the CDR3, the DNA is TGTGCCAGCAGCGTAGGGGGCCCGCGGGAGGGGCACTCTGGGGCCAACGTCCTGACTTTC.

The genes are TRBV5-6 and TRBJ2-5; D perhaps matches TRBD1 (6 bases). The CDR3 runs 13 residues. CDR1 is SGHDT and CDR2 is YYEEEE in the germline V gene. The V end was cut by 2 bases, the J end by 5 bases, with 10 bases between. The CDR3 here is CASSLQGQETQYF. CDR3 nucleotide sequence: TGTGCCAGCAGCTTACAGGGTCAGGAGACCCAGTACTTC. Based on the CDR3 plus reference TRBV5-6 and TRBJ2-5, the full variable domain is DAGVTQSPTHLIKTRGQQVTLRCSPKSGHDTVSWYQQALGQGPQFIFQYYEEEERQRGNFPDRFSGHQFPNYSSELNVNALLLGDSALYLCASSLQGQETQYFGPGTRLLVL.